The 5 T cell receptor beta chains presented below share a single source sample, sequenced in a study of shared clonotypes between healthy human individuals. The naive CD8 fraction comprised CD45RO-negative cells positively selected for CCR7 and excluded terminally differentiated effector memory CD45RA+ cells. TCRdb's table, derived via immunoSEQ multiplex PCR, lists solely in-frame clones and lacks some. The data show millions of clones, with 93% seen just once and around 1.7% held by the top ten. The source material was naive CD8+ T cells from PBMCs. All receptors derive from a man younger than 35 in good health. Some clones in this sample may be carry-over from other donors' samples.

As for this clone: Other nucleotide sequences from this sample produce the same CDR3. DNA for the CDR3: TGCGCCAGCAGCTTGGGCACAGGTCAGCCCCAGCATTTT. Amino acid sequence: CASSLGTGQPQHF. The rearrangement uses TRBV5-1 and TRBJ1-5, with D maybe TRBD1 (5 bases). CDR3 length: 13 amino acids. V was pared by 0 bases and J by 6 bases, with 7 bases between. CDR1 SGHRS and CDR2 YFSETQ come from the germline V gene. The full variable domain, rest sourced from reference TRBV5-1 and TRBJ1-5, is KAGVTQTPRYLIKTRGQQVTLSCSPISGHRSVSWYQQTPGQGLQFLFEYFSETQRNKGNFPGRFSGRQFSNSRSEMNVSTLELGDSALYLCASSLGTGQPQHFGDGTRLSIL.

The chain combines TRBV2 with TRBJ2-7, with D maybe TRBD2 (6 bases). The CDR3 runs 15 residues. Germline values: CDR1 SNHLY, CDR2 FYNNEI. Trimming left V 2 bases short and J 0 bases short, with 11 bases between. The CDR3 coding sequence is TGTGCCAGCAGTGAAATGGGGGGTCCCTCCTACGAGCAGTACTTC. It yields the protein CASSEMGGPSYEQYF.

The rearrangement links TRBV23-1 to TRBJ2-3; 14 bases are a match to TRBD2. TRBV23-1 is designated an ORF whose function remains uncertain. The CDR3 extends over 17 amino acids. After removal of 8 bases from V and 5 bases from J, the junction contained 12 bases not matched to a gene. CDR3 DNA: TGCGCCAGCGGGAATAGACTAGCGGGAGGGTTTGGAGATACGCAGTATTTT. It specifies CASGNRLAGGFGDTQYF.

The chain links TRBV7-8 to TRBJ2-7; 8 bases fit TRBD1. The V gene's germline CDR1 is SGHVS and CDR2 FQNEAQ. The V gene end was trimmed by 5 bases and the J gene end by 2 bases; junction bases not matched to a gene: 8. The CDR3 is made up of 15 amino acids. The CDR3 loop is CASSIRQGPPYEQYF. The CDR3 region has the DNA TGTGCCAGCAGCATTCGACAGGGGCCGCCCTACGAGCAGTACTTC.

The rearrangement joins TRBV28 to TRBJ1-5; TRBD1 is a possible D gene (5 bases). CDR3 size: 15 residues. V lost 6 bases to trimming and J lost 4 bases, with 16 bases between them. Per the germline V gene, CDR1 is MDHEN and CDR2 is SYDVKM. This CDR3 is CASSPGGVGNQPQHF. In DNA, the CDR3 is TGTGCCAGCAGCCCTGGGGGGGTAGGTAATCAGCCCCAGCATTTT.